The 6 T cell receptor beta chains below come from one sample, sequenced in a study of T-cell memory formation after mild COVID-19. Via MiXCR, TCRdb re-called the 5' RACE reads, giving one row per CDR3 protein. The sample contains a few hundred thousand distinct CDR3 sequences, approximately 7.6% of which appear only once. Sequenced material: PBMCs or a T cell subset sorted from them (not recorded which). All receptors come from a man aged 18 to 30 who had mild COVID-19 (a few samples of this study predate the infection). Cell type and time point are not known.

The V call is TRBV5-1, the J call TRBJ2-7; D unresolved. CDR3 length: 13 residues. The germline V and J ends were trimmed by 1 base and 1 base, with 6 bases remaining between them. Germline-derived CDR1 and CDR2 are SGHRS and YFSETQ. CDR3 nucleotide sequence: TGCGCCAGCAGCTTGTACGTTTCCTACGAGCAGTACTTC. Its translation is CASSLYVSYEQYF. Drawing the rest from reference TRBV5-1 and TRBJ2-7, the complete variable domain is KAGVTQTPRYLIKTRGQQVTLSCSPISGHRSVSWYQQTPGQGLQFLFEYFSETQRNKGNFPGRFSGRQFSNSRSEMNVSTLELGDSALYLCASSLYVSYEQYFGPGTRLTVT.

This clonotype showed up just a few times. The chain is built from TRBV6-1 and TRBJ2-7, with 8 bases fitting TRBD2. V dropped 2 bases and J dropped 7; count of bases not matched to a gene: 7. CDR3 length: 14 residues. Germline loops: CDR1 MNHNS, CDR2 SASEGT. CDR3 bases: TGTGCCAGCAGTGAACACGGGGGGGCCTTGGAGCAGTACTTC. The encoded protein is CASSEHGGALEQYF.

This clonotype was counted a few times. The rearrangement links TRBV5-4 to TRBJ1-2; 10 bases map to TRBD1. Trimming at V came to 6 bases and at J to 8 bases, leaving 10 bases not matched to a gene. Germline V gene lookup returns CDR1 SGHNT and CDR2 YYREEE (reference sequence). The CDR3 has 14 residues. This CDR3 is CASTNGTGVGGYTF. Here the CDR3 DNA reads TGTGCCAGCACCAACGGGACAGGGGTAGGAGGCTACACCTTC.

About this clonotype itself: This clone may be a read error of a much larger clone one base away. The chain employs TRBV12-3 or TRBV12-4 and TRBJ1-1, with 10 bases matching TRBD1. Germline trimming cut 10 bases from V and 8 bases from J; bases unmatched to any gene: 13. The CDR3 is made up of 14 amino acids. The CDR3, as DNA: TGTGCCAACAGGGCTCGGACAGGGGGAGGGGAAGCTTTCTTT. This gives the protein CANRARTGGGEAFF.

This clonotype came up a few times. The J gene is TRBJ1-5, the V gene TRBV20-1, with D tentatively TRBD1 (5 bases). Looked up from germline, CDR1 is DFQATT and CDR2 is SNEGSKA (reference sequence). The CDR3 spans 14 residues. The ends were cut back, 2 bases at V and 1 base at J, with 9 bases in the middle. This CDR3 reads CSARQGPSNQPQHF. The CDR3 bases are TGCAGTGCTAGACAGGGACCCAGCAATCAGCCCCAGCATTTT.

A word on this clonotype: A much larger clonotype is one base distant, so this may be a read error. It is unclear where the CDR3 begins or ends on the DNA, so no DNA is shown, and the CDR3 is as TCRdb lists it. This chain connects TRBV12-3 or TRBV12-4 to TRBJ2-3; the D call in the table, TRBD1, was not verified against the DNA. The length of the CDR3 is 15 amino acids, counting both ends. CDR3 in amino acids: CASSLFGTGADTHYF.